Listed below are T cell receptor beta chains from one sample, sequenced in a study of T cells in Graves' hyperthyroidism and ophthalmopathy. TCRdb processed the multiplex PCR reads anew with MiXCR; each CDR3 protein has one entry. The table lists about 590,000 distinct CDR3 sequences, approximately 15% of them singletons. What was sequenced was blood. The receptors originated from a woman between 18 and 29 years old with Graves' ophthalmopathy. Each CDR3 is given with its conserved first and last residue. The order of the fields is V gene, clone size, J gene, D gene, CDR3 DNA, CDR3 protein. D genes are given only for firm matches. Rows give clone size only sometimes, using once, few, many, or a class for an expanded clone.

TRBV2	.	TRBJ1-2	.	TGTGCCAGCAGCGGCGGGGGAGGAAGGCAAATCTATGGCTACACCTTC	CASSGGGGRQIYGYTF
TRBV19	.	TRBJ2-6	.	TGTGCCAGTAGTATAATCCCGACTGGCGCCAACGTCCTGACTTTC	CASSIIPTGANVLTF
TRBV27	.	TRBJ2-2	TRBD2	TGTGCCAGCAGTTTAAAGGGACTAGCGGGAGGGCCGGGCACCGGGGAGCTGTTTTTT	CASSLKGLAGGPGTGELFF
TRBV7-9	few	TRBJ2-2	.	TGTGCCAGCAGCTTCGGCTTTGGGACCACTTTTCACGGGGAGCTGTTTTTT	CASSFGFGTTFHGELFF
TRBV30	.	TRBJ1-1	TRBD1	TGTGCCTGGAGTGCAGGACAGGGGGCTTTCTTT	CAWSAGQGAFF
TRBV28	many	TRBJ1-4	TRBD1	TGTGCCAGCAGTTTAGGGTTTTTGGGACAGGGGAATGAAAAACTGTTTTTT	CASSLGFLGQGNEKLFF
TRBV5-1	many	TRBJ1-1	.	TGCGCCAGCAGCCCCCCCCAGGGATTGGGCACTGAAGCTTTCTTT	CASSPPQGLGTEAFF
TRBV20-1	many	TRBJ1-1	.	TGCAGTGCTAGGGACACCAAGGCCACTGAAGCTTTCTTT	CSARDTKATEAFF
TRBV7-9	few	TRBJ2-7	.	TGTGCCAGCAGCTTAGATGGGCCTAGCGCTAACGAGCAGTACTTC	CASSLDGPSANEQYF
TRBV7-2	many	TRBJ2-4	TRBD2	TGTGCCAGCAGCTCCTACGGGACTAGCGGGATCTACATTCAGTACTTC	CASSSYGTSGIYIQYF
TRBV5-1	many	TRBJ1-1	.	TGCGCCAGCAGCCAATACAGGTCATCTGGCACTGAAGCTTTCTTT	CASSQYRSSGTEAFF
TRBV12-3/TRBV12-4	.	TRBJ2-2	TRBD2	TGTGCCAGCAGAATCGATAGCGGGACATACACCGGGGAGCTGTTTTTT	CASRIDSGTYTGELFF
TRBV7-9	many	TRBJ1-1	TRBD1	TGTGCCAGCAGCTTAGGAGGGGACAGGGGGACTGAAGCTTTCTTT	CASSLGGDRGTEAFF
TRBV12-3/TRBV12-4	.	TRBJ1-2	TRBD1	TGTGCCAGCAGTAGTACCCCCCGGGACAGGGACGATGGCTACACCTTC	CASSSTPRDRDDGYTF
TRBV12-3/TRBV12-4	many	TRBJ2-1	.	TGTGCCAGCAGAAGTCAACGGAGGAACAACAATGAGCAGTTCTTC	CASRSQRRNNNEQFF
TRBV6-2/TRBV6-3	.	TRBJ1-5	.	TGTGCCAGCAGTTACAGTTATAGCAATCAGCCCCAGCATTTT	CASSYSYSNQPQHF
TRBV19	few	TRBJ2-7	TRBD2	TGTGCCAGTAGACCGACTAGCGGGAGTTCTCGCGAGCAGTACTTC	CASRPTSGSSREQYF
TRBV5-5	many	TRBJ2-1	.	TGTGCCAGCAGCTTGGGGGGGTTAGGAGGCTACAATGAGCAGTTCTTC	CASSLGGLGGYNEQFF
TRBV4-2	.	TRBJ2-1	.	TGTGCCAGCAGCCGAGCCGGGCCAAACGATGAGCAGTTCTTC	CASSRAGPNDEQFF
TRBV11-3	many	TRBJ2-5	.	TGTGCCAGCAGCTTTCTCCACGGGACACTGTATCAAGAGACCCAGTACTTC	CASSFLHGTLYQETQYF